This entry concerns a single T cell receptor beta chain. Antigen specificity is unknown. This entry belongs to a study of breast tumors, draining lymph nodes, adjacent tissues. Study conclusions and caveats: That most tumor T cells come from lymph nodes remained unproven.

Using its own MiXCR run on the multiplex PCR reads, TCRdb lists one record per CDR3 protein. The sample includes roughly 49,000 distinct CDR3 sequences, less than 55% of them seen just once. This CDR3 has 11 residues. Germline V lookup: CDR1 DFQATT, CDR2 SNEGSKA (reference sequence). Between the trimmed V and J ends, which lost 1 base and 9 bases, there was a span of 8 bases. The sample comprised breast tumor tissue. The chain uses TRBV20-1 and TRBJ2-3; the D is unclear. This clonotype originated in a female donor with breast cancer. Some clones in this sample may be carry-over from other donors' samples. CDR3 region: CSARVGGTQYF. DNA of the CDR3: TGCAGTGCTAGAGTCGGCGGAACGCAGTATTTT.